This T cell receptor beta chain was found in a study of cytomegalovirus exposure and HLA in healthy donors. Study details: The use of the same platform for the roughly 130 validation repertoires and the roughly 700 first-cohort repertoires was reported by a later analysis.

The table came from immunoSEQ multiplex PCR; TCRdb's copy has only in-frame clones and leaves some out. The sample contains tens of thousands of clones, about four fifths of which appear only once. Broader study findings: Generally TCR sequences proved uncommon, though certain public TCRs appeared in numerous donors. Reports indicated that the classifier achieved high specificity and sensitivity in diagnosing cytomegalovirus status. A list of approximately 160 TCR beta chains associated with cytomegalovirus was given.

This CDR3 spans 15 amino acids. J lost 5 bases, V lost 6 bases, and 10 bases had no gene match. Germline CDR1 reads MNHNY; CDR2 reads SVGAGI (reference sequence). With regard to this clone: Antigen unknown.

V is TRBV6-6 and J is TRBJ2-3, with TRBD2 matching over 8 bases. The sample taken for sequencing was PBMCs. This TCR came from a young woman in good health and CMV-seropositive. This CDR3 reads CASRAPGGMEDTQYF. CDR3 nucleotides: TGTGCCAGCAGAGCTCCGGGAGGGATGGAAGATACGCAGTATTTT.